This T cell receptor (beta chain) was identified during a study of response to subunit inactivated influenza vaccine. Study outcomes and limitations: It was suggested by the authors that few new T cells are recruited by each seasonal influenza vaccination.

Trimming removed 3 bases at V and 6 bases at J, with 9 bases between. Germline CDR1 SGHVS, CDR2 FNYEAQ. CDR3 length equals 12 residues. On this clonotype: Its antigen remains unknown.

TCRdb used MiXCR to reprocess the RT-PCR reads, holding one entry per CDR3 protein. The sample records a few hundred thousand distinct CDR3 sequences, around 22% being singletons. The sequence derives from a man aged 50 to 69 who received an inactivated influenza vaccine. The sample consisted of PBMCs from blood, taken about 20 months after vaccination. The chain carries TRBV7-6 and TRBJ2-7; D call uncertain. CDR3 bases: TGTGCCAGCAGCTTGGGCGAGAGCGAGCAGTACTTC. It yields the protein CASSLGESEQYF.